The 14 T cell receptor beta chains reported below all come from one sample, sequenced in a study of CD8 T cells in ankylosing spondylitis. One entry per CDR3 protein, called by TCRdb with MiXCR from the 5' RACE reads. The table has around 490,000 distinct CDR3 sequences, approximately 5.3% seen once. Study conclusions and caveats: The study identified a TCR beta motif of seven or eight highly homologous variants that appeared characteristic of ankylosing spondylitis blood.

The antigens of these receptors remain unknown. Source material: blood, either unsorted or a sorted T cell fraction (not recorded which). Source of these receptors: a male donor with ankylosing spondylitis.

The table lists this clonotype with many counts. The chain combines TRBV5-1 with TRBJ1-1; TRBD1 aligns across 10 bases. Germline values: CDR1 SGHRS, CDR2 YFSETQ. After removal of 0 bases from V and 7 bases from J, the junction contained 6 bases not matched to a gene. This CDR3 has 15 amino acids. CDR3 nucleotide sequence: TGCGCCAGCAGCTTGGGGGGGACAGGGGTAAATGAAGCTTTCTTT. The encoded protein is CASSLGGTGVNEAFF. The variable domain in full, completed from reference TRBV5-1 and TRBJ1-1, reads KAGVTQTPRYLIKTRGQQVTLSCSPISGHRSVSWYQQTPGQGLQFLFEYFSETQRNKGNFPGRFSGRQFSNSRSEMNVSTLELGDSALYLCASSLGGTGVNEAFFGQGTRLTVV.

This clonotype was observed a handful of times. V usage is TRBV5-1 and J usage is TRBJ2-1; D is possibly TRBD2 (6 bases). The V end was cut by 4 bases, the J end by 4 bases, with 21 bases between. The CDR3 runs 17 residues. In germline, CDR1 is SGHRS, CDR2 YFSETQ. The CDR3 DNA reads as TGCGCCAGCAGCCGTCGGAGGGCCCGGGGAGATTACAATGAGCAGTTCTTC. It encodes CASSRRRARGDYNEQFF.

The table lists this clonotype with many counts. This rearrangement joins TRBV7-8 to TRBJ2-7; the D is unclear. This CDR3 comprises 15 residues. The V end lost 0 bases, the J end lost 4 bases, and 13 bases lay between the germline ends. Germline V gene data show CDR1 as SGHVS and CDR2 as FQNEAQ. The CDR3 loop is CASSLAGLPRYEQYF. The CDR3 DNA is TGTGCCAGCAGCTTAGCAGGCCTACCGAGATACGAGCAGTACTTC. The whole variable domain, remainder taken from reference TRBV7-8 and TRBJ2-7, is GAGVSQSPRYKVAKRGQDVALRCDPISGHVSLFWYQQALGQGPEFLTYFQNEAQLDKSGLPSDRFFAERPEGSVSTLKIQRTQQEDSAVYLCASSLAGLPRYEQYFGPGTRLTVT.

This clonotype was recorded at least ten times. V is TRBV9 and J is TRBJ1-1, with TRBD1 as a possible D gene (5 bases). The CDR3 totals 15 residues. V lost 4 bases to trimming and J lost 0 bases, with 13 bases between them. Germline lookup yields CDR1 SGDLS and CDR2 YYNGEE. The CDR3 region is CASSPRGHLNTEAFF. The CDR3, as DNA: TGTGCCAGCAGCCCCCGAGGACATCTGAACACTGAAGCTTTCTTT.

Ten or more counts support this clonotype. The CDR3 DNA reads as TGTGCCAGCAGCTTTAGGGTGGGCGATGAGCAGTTCTTC. It is translated as CASSFRVGDEQFF. The gene calls are TRBV9 and TRBJ2-1; D not certain. Trimming took 4 bases from V and 8 from J, leaving 13 bases between them. This CDR3 spans 13 amino acids. Germline V gene data show CDR1 as SGDLS and CDR2 as YYNGEE.

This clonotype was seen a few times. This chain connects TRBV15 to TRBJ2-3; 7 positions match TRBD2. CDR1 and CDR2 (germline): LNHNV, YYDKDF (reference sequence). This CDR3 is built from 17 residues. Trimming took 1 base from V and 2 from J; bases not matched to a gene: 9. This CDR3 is CATSRVRGSQLTDTQYF. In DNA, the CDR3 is TGTGCCACCAGCAGAGTGCGGGGGAGCCAACTCACAGATACGCAGTATTTT.

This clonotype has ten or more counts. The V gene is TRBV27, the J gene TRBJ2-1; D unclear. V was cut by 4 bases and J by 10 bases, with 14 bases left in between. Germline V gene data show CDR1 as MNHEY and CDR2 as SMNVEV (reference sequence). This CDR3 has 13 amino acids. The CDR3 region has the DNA TGTGCCAGCAGTTGGACGGTCCGGAACGAGCAGTTCTTC. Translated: CASSWTVRNEQFF.

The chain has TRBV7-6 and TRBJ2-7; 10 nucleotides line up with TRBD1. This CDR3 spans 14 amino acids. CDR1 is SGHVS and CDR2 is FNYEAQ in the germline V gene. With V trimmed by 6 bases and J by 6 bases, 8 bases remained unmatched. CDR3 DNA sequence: TGTGCCAGCAGGTCCGGGACAGGGGTAGGCGAGCAGTACTTC. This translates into CASRSGTGVGEQYF.

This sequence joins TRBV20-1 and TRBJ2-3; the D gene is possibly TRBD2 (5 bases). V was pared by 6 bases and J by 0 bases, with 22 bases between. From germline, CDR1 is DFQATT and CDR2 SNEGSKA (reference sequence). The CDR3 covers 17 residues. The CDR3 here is CSASGQGPGSSTDTQYF. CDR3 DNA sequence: TGCAGTGCCTCCGGCCAAGGACCGGGGTCGAGCACAGATACGCAGTATTTT.

In DNA, the CDR3 is TGTGCCAGCAGCTTAACTAGCGGGAGTTACGTCTACGAGCAGTACTTC. Residues: CASSLTSGSYVYEQYF. V and J are TRBV7-2 and TRBJ2-7; 11 bases are shared with TRBD2. This CDR3 is 16 amino acids long. The germline V gene encodes CDR1 SGHTA and CDR2 FQGNSA. V was clipped by 2 bases and J by 3 bases; unmatched bases: 6.

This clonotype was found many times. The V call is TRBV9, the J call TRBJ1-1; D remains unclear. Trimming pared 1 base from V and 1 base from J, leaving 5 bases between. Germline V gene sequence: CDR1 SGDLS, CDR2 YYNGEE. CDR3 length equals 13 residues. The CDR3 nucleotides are TGTGCCAGCAGCGTACTCGGGAACACTGAAGCTTTCTTT. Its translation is CASSVLGNTEAFF.

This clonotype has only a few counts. In nucleotides, the CDR3 is TGCAGCGTTACAGGAGAATACAATGAGCAGTTCTTC. This translates into CSVTGEYNEQFF. V and J are TRBV29-1 and TRBJ2-1, with TRBD1 as a possible D gene (5 bases). Trimming cost V 5 bases and J 4 bases, with 9 bases left between them. This CDR3 has 12 residues. CDR1 and CDR2 from the germline V gene are SQVTM and ANQGSEA.

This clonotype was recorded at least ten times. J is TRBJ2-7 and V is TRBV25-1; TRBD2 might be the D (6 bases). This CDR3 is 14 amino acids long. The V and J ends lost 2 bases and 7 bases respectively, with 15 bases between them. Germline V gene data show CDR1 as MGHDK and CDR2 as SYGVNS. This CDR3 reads CASSEVGGPGEQYF. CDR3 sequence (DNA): TGTGCCAGCAGTGAAGTGGGGGGTCCGGGGGAGCAGTACTTC.

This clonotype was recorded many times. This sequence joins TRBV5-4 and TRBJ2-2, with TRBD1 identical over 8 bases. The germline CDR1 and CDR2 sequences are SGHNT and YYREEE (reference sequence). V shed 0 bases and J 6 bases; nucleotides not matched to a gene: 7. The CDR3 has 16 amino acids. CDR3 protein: CASSLGTDRGSGELFF. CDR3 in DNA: TGTGCCAGCAGCTTGGGAACTGACAGGGGTTCCGGGGAGCTGTTTTTT.